The clone carrying this T cell receptor (beta chain) was counted a few times. Its antigen is not identified. The entry originates in a study of type 1 regulatory T cells. Study at large: T-allo10 is an in vitro-generated, Tr1-enriched CD4 T cell product specific for alloantigen.

V was trimmed by 5 bases and J by 2 bases, leaving 7 bases between them. The CDR3 sequence is 12 residues long. Germline-derived CDR1 and CDR2 are SGHAT and FQNNGV. TCRdb reprocessed the reads with MiXCR, giving one entry per CDR3 protein. The sample has tens of thousands of distinct CDR3 sequences, less than 15% seen once. The TCR comes from a human donor in good health. The genes are TRBV11-2 and TRBJ2-7, with D uncertain. The sequencing input was cultured non-Tr1 T cells, either the whole culture or a sorted T cell fraction (not recorded which). CDR3 nucleotides: TGTGCCAGCAGCCAAGGGACCTACGAGCAGTACTTC. Amino acid sequence: CASSQGTYEQYF.